This TCR beta chain was found in a study of tumor and adjacent non-tumor tissue in lung cancer. The CDR3 has 16 residues. Trimming took off 2 bases at V and 9 bases at J, with 17 bases between the two ends. Per the germline V gene, CDR1 is MNHNY and CDR2 is SVGAGI (reference sequence). The template was RNA from unsorted bulk tissue. Three rounds of nested PCR, following a modified ARM-PCR protocol, produced the TCRbeta library. One entry per CDR3 protein results from TCRdb running MiXCR on the multiplex PCR reads. The repertoire holds tens of thousands of distinct CDR3 sequences, with 55% to 75% as singletons.

This receptor was identified in a man aged 50 or older with non-small cell lung cancer. The V and J genes are TRBV6-6 and TRBJ1-6, with D uncertain. The sequencing input was lung tumor tissue. CDR3 in amino acids: CASSYNPGSGGSPLHF. The CDR3 region has the DNA TGTGCCAGCAGTTACAACCCGGGGAGCGGTGGTTCACCCCTCCACTTT.